The 24 T cell receptor beta chains below come from one sample, sequenced in a study of regulatory T cells in long-lasting Graves disease. CDR3 regions were amplified by Arm-PCR using iRepertoire HTBI primers to build TCR beta libraries. TCRdb reanalysed the multiplex PCR reads using MiXCR and keeps one entry per CDR3 protein. The sample records about 450,000 distinct CDR3 sequences, 20% to 30% being singletons. The sample's time point: persistent/refractory GD, antithyroid drugs over 5 years with positive TRAb. The authors made the TCR library using RNA they extracted from PBMCs. The sequences come from peripheral blood mononuclear cells (PBMCs), collected when the disease was refractory, from a patient treated with antithyroid drugs. The receptors here all came from a female donor with Graves disease.

The V call is TRBV7-2, the J call TRBJ1-3; D gene unclear. This CDR3 has 15 amino acids. The V gene lost 6 bases and the J gene lost 0 bases, with 12 bases spanning the gap. CDR1 and CDR2 (germline): SGHTA, FQGNSA. CDR3 bases: TGTGCCAGCAGGAAGGACGGAAGCTCTGGAAACACCATATATTTT. This encodes CASRKDGSSGNTIYF.

The chain combines TRBV30 with TRBJ1-1, with a tentative D call TRBD1 (5 bases). This CDR3 spans 14 amino acids. Germline CDR1 is GTSNPN and CDR2 is SVGIG (reference sequence). Trimming stripped 0 bases from V and 1 base from J, with 9 bases between. The CDR3 here is CAWSVRGKNTEAFF. The DNA of the CDR3 is TGTGCCTGGAGTGTACGGGGGAAGAACACTGAAGCTTTCTTT.

Only a few counts were recorded for this clonotype. V gene TRBV20-1 combines with J gene TRBJ2-7; D perhaps matches TRBD2 (5 bases). V was trimmed by 0 bases and J by 6 bases, leaving 15 bases between them. The CDR3 extends over 14 amino acids. Germline CDR1 DFQATT, CDR2 SNEGSKA (reference sequence). The CDR3 nucleotides are TGCAGTGCTAGAGATCCGAGGGCCCCAAGCGAGCAGTACTTC. Its protein is CSARDPRAPSEQYF.

This clonotype was recorded at least ten times. In DNA form, the CDR3 reads TGTGCCAGCAGTCCAACTTATAATTCACCCCTCCACTTT. Translating gives CASSPTYNSPLHF. The chain joins TRBV6-1 to TRBJ1-6; D is unclear. The CDR3 is made up of 13 amino acids. V lost 5 bases and J 4 bases, leaving 6 bases between the germline ends. Germline V gene data show CDR1 as MNHNS and CDR2 as SASEGT.

The CDR3 bases are TGCAGTGCTACCAGACAGAATGGCTACACCTTC. This codes for CSATRQNGYTF. The chain joins TRBV20-1 to TRBJ1-2; perhaps TRBD1 as D (5 bases). CDR1 and CDR2 (germline): DFQATT, SNEGSKA (reference sequence). V lost 4 bases and J lost 6, with 9 bases in between. This CDR3 spans 11 amino acids.

This sequence joins TRBV20-1 and TRBJ1-6; possible D gene TRBD1, 6 bases. V dropped 0 bases and J dropped 9 bases, with 12 bases sitting between them. The germline V gene encodes CDR1 DFQATT and CDR2 SNEGSKA (reference sequence). The CDR3 extends over 14 amino acids. For the CDR3, the DNA is TGCAGTGCTAGAGATCGAAGGGGGAGTTCACCCCTCCACTTT. Protein sequence: CSARDRRGSSPLHF.

At least ten counts were recorded for this clonotype. The V gene is TRBV27, the J gene TRBJ2-7; possibly TRBD1 for D (5 bases). Germline CDR1 reads MNHEY; CDR2 reads SMNVEV (reference sequence). The V end was cut by 5 bases, the J end by 6 bases, with 17 bases between. This CDR3 comprises 14 residues. The CDR3 nucleotides are TGTGCCAGCAGTCCCAGGGCAGGGATGGGCGAGCAGTACTTC. It yields the protein CASSPRAGMGEQYF.

J is TRBJ2-5 and V is TRBV29-1, with TRBD1 matching over 9 bases. With 3 bases clipped from V and 5 bases from J, the junction kept 7 bases outside the gene matches. The CDR3 is 14 residues long. Per germline, CDR1 SQVTM and CDR2 ANQGSEA. As DNA, the CDR3 is TGCAGCGTTGATTTGGGACAGGGAATGGAGACCCAGTACTTC. This encodes CSVDLGQGMETQYF.

This clonotype has just a few counts. CDR3 in DNA: TGTGCCAGCAGTAAGGGGGGTGGACAGGCGAATCAGCCCCAGCATTTT. Translation gives CASSKGGGQANQPQHF. The chain employs TRBV28 and TRBJ1-5; TRBD1 agrees at 7 bases. Germline-derived CDR1 and CDR2 are MDHEN and SYDVKM. This CDR3 spans 16 amino acids. V lost 5 bases to trimming and J lost 4 bases; unmatched junction nucleotides: 11.

With respect to this clonotype: This may arise from a read error, as a much more abundant clone is one base away. The J gene is TRBJ2-6, the V gene TRBV12-3 or TRBV12-4; perhaps TRBD1 as D (5 bases). This CDR3 has 18 amino acids. DNA of the CDR3: TGTGCCAGCAGTTTCTCGCCCTCATTGGGGCTTGCGACCAACGTCCTGGCTTTC. It yields the protein CASSFSPSLGLATNVLAF.

The chain recombines TRBV10-3 with TRBJ2-5, with TRBD2 as a possible D gene (6 bases). The CDR3 contains 14 residues. V was pared by 4 bases and J by 4 bases, with 13 bases between. Germline CDR1 and CDR2: ENHRY and SYGVKD. CDR3 residues: CAISGADGGETQYF. The CDR3 DNA follows: TGTGCCATCAGTGGGGCGGACGGGGGAGAGACCCAGTACTTC.

This clonotype was recorded many times. The rearrangement joins TRBV20-1 to TRBJ2-5; TRBD2 aligns across 12 bases. CDR3 size: 14 residues. CDR1 and CDR2 (germline): DFQATT, SNEGSKA (reference sequence). Trimming cost V 4 bases and J 5 bases; bases outside gene matches: 5. CDR3 DNA: TGCAGTGCTAAGACTAGCGGGAGAGGGGAGACCCAGTACTTC. As protein: CSAKTSGRGETQYF.

The chain is built from TRBV28 and TRBJ1-1; 7 nucleotides line up with TRBD1. CDR1 is MDHEN, CDR2 SYDVKM, per germline. V lost 5 bases, J lost 11 bases, and 14 bases stayed unmatched. This CDR3 is 14 amino acids long. CDR3 amino acids: CASSPTGGGVRAFF. For the CDR3, the DNA is TGTGCCAGCAGTCCCACCGGAGGGGGCGTCAGGGCTTTCTTT.

This clonotype was seen ten or more times. The rearrangement uses TRBV28 and TRBJ2-5; D is possibly TRBD1 (6 bases). Per germline, CDR1 MDHEN and CDR2 SYDVKM. This CDR3 has 13 residues. Between the trimmed V and J ends, which lost 8 bases and 5 bases, there was a span of 15 bases. CDR3 coding DNA: TGTGCCAGCTCAAGCAGGGGCTGGGAGACCCAGTACTTC. Translating gives CASSSRGWETQYF.

This clonotype came up a few times. The chain has TRBV7-2 and TRBJ2-1; TRBD1 is a possible D gene (6 bases). Trimming stripped 2 bases from V and 4 bases from J, with 18 bases between. The CDR3 extends over 17 amino acids. Germline values: CDR1 SGHTA, CDR2 FQGNSA. CDR3 residues: CASSLSTGYGVYNEQFF. In DNA form, the CDR3 reads TGTGCCAGCAGCTTATCTACAGGGTATGGGGTATACAATGAGCAGTTCTTC. The variable domain in full, with the rest retrieved from reference TRBV7-2 and TRBJ2-1, is GAGVSQSPSNKVTEKGKDVELRCDPISGHTALYWYRQSLGQGLEFLIYFQGNSAPDKSGLPSDRFSAERTGGSVSTLTIQRTQQEDSAVYLCASSLSTGYGVYNEQFFGPGTRLTVL.

The chain combines TRBV6-1 with TRBJ1-5, with D hard to call. V was shortened by 2 bases and J by 5 bases, with 7 bases between the two germline ends. The length of the CDR3 is 13 residues. In germline, CDR1 is MNHNS, CDR2 SASEGT. CDR3 amino acids: CASSERLHQPQHF. The CDR3 DNA is TGTGCCAGCAGTGAAAGACTTCATCAGCCCCAGCATTTT.

The chain couples TRBV12-3 or TRBV12-4 to TRBJ2-1, with D tentatively TRBD2 (7 bases). V was cut by 7 bases and J by 0 bases, with 19 bases left in between. The CDR3 is made up of 17 amino acids. CDR3 in amino acids: CASNTIRGAASYNEQFF. CDR3 DNA sequence: TGTGCCAGCAACACCATACGGGGGGCCGCCTCCTACAATGAGCAGTTCTTC.

This clonotype was observed many times. Mismatch with germline at one junction end may stem from a read error. V and J are TRBV5-1 and TRBJ2-7, with D possibly matching TRBD2 (5 bases). The CDR3 has 12 amino acids. Per germline, CDR1 SGHRS and CDR2 YFSETQ. The CDR3 DNA is TGTGCCAGCAGCGGAATGAACTACGAGCAGTACTTC. Translation: CASSGMNYEQYF.

There are many counts of this clonotype. The rearrangement joins TRBV2 to TRBJ2-7, with TRBD1 identical over 7 bases. The CDR3 runs to 13 residues. CDR1 is SNHLY and CDR2 is FYNNEI in the germline V gene. Trimming removed 6 bases from V and 3 bases from J; junction bases left unmatched: 5. For the CDR3, the DNA is TGTGCCAGCAGGGGGGACAGCCTCTACGAGCAGTACTTC. It codes for CASRGDSLYEQYF.

In this sample, this clonotype turned up many times. The V and J genes are TRBV5-5 and TRBJ1-2; TRBD1 agrees at 8 bases. With V trimmed by 3 bases and J by 3 bases, 7 bases remained unmatched. Germline assignment: CDR1 SGHKS and CDR2 YYEKEE (reference sequence). The CDR3 extends over 15 amino acids. The CDR3 coding sequence is TGTGCCAGCAGCTGGGACAGGCTCCGTTACTATGGCTACACCTTC. It codes for CASSWDRLRYYGYTF.

At least ten counts were recorded for this clonotype. V and J are TRBV2 and TRBJ2-5; a weak D match, TRBD2 (5 bases). The CDR3 runs to 12 residues. V lost 8 bases, J lost 1 base, and 8 bases lay in between. Per the germline V gene, CDR1 is SNHLY and CDR2 is FYNNEI. CDR3 amino acids: CASGGFQETQYF. The CDR3 DNA reads TGTGCCAGCGGAGGTTTCCAAGAGACCCAGTACTTC.

This clonotype appeared a single time. The rearrangement links TRBV4-3 to TRBJ1-4, with D perhaps TRBD1 (5 bases). Trimming cost V 4 bases and J 7 bases, with 16 bases left between them. The length of the CDR3 is 15 residues. The germline gives CDR1 LGHNA, CDR2 YSLEER. CDR3 sequence (DNA): TGCGCCAGCAGCCGAGAGGGAGGGGCGACTGAAAAACTGTTTTTT. It is translated as CASSREGGATEKLFF.

This clonotype was recorded many times. The J gene is TRBJ2-7, the V gene TRBV30, with 8 bases lining up with TRBD1. The ends lost 5 bases at V and 4 bases at J; junction bases unmatched: 4. Germline V gene data show CDR1 as GTSNPN and CDR2 as SVGIG (reference sequence). This CDR3 region has 12 residues. The CDR3 loop is CAWGQGIYEQYF. The DNA for the CDR3 is TGTGCCTGGGGACAGGGTATATACGAGCAGTACTTC.

This sequence joins TRBV3-1 and TRBJ1-2; tentative D call: TRBD1 (6 bases). Trimming stripped 4 bases from V and 8 bases from J, with 14 bases between. This CDR3 spans 13 amino acids. Looked up from germline, CDR1 is LGHDT and CDR2 is YNNKEL (reference sequence). CDR3 sequence: CASSREGQGGYTF. In DNA, the CDR3 is TGTGCCAGCAGCCGAGAGGGACAAGGAGGCTACACCTTC.